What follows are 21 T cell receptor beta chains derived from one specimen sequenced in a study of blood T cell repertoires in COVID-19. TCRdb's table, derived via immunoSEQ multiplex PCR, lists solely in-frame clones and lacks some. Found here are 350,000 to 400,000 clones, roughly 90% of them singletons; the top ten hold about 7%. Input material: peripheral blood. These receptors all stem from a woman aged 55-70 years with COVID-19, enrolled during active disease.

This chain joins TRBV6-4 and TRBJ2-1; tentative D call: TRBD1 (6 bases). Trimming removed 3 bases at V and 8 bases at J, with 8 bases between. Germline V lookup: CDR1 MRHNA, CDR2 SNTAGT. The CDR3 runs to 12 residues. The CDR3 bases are TGTGCCAGCAGTGAAGGGGGACATGAGCAGTTCTTC. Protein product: CASSEGGHEQFF.

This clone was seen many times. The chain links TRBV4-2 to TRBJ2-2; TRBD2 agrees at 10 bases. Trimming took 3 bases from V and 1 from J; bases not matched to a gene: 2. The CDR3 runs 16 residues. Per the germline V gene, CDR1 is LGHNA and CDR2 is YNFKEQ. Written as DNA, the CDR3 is TGTGCCAGCAGCCAGGTAGCGGGGGGGAACACCGGGGAGCTGTTTTTT. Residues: CASSQVAGGNTGELFF.

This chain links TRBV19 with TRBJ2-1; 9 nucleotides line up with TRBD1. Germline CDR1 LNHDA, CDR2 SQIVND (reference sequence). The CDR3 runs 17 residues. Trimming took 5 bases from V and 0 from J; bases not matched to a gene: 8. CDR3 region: CASSPRTGVLSYNEQFF. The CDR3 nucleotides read TGTGCCAGTAGTCCCCGGACAGGGGTCCTCTCCTACAATGAGCAGTTCTTC.

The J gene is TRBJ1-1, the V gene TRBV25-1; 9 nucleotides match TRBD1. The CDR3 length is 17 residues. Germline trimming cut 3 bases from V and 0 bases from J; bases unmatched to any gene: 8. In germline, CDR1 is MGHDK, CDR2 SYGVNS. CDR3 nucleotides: TGTGCCAGCAGTGACCCGGGACAGGGTCCCATGAACACTGAAGCTTTCTTT. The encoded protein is CASSDPGQGPMNTEAFF.

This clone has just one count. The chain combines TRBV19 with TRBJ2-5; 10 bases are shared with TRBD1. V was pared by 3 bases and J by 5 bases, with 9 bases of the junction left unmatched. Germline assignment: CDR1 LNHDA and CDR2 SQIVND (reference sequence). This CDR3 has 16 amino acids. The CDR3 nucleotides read TGTGCCAGTAGTATTCGGGGACAGGGGATAGGGGAGACCCAGTACTTC. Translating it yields CASSIRGQGIGETQYF.

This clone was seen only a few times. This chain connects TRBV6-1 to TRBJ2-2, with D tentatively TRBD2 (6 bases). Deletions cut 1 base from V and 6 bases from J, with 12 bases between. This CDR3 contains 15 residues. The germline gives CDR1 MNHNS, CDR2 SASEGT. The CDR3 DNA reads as TGTGCCAGCAGTGAAGAGGATGGGGACTCCGGGGAGCTGTTTTTT. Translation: CASSEEDGDSGELFF.

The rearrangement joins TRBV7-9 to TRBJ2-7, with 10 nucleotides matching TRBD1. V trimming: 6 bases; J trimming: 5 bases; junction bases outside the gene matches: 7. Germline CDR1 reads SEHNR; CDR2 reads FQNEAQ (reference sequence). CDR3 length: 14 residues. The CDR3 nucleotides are TGTGCCAGCAGAGTAGGGACAGGGGCAGACGAGCAGTACTTC. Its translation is CASRVGTGADEQYF.

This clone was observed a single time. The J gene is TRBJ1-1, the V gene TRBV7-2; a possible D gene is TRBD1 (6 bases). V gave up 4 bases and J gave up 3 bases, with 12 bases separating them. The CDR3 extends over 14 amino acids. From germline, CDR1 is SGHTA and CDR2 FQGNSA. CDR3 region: CASSWYSGDTEAFF. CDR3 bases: TGTGCCAGCAGCTGGTACTCAGGGGACACTGAAGCTTTCTTT.

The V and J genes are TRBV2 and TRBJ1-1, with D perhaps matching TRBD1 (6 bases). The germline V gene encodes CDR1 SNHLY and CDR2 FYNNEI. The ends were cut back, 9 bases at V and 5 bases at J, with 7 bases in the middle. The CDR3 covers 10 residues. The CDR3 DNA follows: TGTGCCAGTCAGGGGACTGAAGCTTTCTTT. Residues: CASQGTEAFF.

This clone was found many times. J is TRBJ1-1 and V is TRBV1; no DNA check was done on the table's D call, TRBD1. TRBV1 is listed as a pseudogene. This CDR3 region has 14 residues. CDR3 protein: CTSSQDHRGSGAFF. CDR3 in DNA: TGCACCAGCAGCCAAGATCATAGGGGGTCCGGAGCTTTCTTT.

CDR3 protein: CASRSGGGYEQYF. DNA for the CDR3: TGTGCCAGCAGGAGCGGGGGGGGCTACGAGCAGTACTTC. The rearrangement joins TRBV7-2 to TRBJ2-7; TRBD2 agrees at 10 bases. CDR3 length equals 13 residues. The V and J ends lost 6 bases and 3 bases, in that order; junction bases with no gene match: 2. Germline loops: CDR1 SGHTA, CDR2 FQGNSA.

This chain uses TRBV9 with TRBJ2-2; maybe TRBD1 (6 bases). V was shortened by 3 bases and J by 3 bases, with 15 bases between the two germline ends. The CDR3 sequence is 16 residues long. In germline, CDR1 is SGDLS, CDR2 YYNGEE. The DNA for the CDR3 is TGTGCCAGCAGCGGAGCACAGGGCCTGGACACCGGGGAGCTGTTTTTT. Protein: CASSGAQGLDTGELFF. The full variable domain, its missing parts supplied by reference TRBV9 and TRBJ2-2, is DSGVTQTPKHLITATGQRVTLRCSPRSGDLSVYWYQQSLDQGLQFLIQYYNGEERAKGNILERFSAQQFPDLHSELNLSSLELGDSALYFCASSGAQGLDTGELFFGEGSRLTVL.

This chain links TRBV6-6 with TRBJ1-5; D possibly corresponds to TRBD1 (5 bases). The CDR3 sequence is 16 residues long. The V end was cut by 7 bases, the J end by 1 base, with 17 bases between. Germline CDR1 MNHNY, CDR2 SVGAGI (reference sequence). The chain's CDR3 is CASTYGGDMSNQPQHF. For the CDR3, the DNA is TGTGCCAGCACCTACGGGGGGGATATGAGCAATCAGCCCCAGCATTTT.

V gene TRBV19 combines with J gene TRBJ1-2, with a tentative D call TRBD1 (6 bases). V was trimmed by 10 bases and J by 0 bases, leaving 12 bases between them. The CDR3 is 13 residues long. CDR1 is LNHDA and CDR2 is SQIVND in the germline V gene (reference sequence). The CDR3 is CATETGSNYGYTF. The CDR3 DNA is TGTGCCACAGAGACAGGTTCTAACTATGGCTACACCTTC.

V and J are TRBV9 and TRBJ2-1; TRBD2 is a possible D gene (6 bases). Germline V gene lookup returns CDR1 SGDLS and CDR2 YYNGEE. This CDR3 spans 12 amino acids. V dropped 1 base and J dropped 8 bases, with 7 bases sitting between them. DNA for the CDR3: TGTGCCAGCAGCGTACAGCGGGATGAGCAGTTCTTC. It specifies CASSVQRDEQFF.

The CDR3 sequence: CATVTGGGEQYF. The CDR3 DNA reads as TGTGCCACCGTCACAGGGGGAGGCGAGCAGTACTTC. The rearrangement uses TRBV28 and TRBJ2-7, with 8 bases that match TRBD1. Trimming took 10 bases from V and 6 from J; bases not matched to a gene: 8. Germline CDR1 and CDR2: MDHEN and SYDVKM. The CDR3 is made up of 12 amino acids.

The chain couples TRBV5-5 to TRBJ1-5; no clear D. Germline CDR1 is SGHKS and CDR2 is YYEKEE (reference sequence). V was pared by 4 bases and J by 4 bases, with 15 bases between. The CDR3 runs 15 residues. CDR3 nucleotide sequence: TGTGCCAGCAGCCCCACTCCACTCCATAATCAGCCCCAGCATTTT. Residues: CASSPTPLHNQPQHF.

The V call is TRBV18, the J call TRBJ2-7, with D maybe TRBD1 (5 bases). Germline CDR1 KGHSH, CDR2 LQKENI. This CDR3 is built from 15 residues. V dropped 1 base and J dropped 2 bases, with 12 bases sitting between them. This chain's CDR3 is CASSPRAGQAYEQYF. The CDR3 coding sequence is TGTGCCAGCTCACCACGAGCTGGACAAGCCTACGAGCAGTACTTC.

The chain's CDR3 is CASSLGGVTFF. CDR3 DNA sequence: TGTGCCAGCAGCTTAGGCGGGGTGACGTTCTTC. This chain uses TRBV7-2 with TRBJ2-1; D is possibly TRBD2 (6 bases). Germline CDR1 SGHTA, CDR2 FQGNSA. The CDR3 totals 11 residues. V shed 1 base and J shed 15 bases, with 10 bases lying between them.

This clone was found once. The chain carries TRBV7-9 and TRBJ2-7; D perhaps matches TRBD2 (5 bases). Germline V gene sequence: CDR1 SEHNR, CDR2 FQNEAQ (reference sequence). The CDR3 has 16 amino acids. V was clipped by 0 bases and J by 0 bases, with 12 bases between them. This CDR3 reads CASSLALREFSYEQYF. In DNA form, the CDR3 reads TGTGCCAGCAGCTTAGCGCTAAGGGAGTTCTCCTACGAGCAGTACTTC. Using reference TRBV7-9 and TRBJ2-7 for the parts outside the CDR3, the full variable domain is DTGVSQNPRHKITKRGQNVTFRCDPISEHNRLYWYRQTLGQGPEFLTYFQNEAQLEKSRLLSDRFSAERPKGSFSTLEIQRTEQGDSAMYLCASSLALREFSYEQYFGPGTRLTVT.

The CDR3 loop is CASSLDMTPYSSYNEQFF. In DNA form, the CDR3 reads TGTGCCAGCAGCTTAGACATGACACCTTACAGCTCCTACAATGAGCAGTTCTTC. V and J are TRBV7-9 and TRBJ2-1; D remains unclear. Germline loops: CDR1 SEHNR, CDR2 FQNEAQ (reference sequence). Trimming left V 1 base short and J 0 bases short, with 16 bases between. The CDR3 is made up of 18 amino acids.